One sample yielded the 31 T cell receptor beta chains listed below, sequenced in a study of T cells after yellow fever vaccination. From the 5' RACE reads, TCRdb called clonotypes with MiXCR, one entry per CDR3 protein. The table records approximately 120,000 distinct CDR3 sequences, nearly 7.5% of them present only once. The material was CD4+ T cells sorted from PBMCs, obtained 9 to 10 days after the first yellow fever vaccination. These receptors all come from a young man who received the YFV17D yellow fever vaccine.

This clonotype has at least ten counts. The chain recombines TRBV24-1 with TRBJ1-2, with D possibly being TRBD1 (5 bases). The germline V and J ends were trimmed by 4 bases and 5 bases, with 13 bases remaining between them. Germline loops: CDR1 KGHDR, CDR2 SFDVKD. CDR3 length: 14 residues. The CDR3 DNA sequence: TGTGCCACCAGTGACCGGGACGGGCCTTATGGCTACACCTTC. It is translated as CATSDRDGPYGYTF.

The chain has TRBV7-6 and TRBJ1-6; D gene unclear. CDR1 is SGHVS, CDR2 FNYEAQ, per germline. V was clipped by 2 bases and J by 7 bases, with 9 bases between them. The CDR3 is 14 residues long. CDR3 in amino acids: CASSLSTTNSPLHF. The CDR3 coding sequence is TGTGCCAGCAGCTTATCAACCACGAATTCACCCCTCCACTTT.

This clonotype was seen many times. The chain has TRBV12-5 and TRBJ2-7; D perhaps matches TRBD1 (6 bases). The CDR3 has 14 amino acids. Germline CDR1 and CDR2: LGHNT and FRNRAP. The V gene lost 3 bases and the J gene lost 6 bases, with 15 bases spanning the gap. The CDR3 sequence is CASGFQGPLGEQYF. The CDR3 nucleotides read TGTGCTAGTGGTTTCCAGGGGCCCTTGGGCGAGCAGTACTTC.

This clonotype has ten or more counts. This CDR3 reads CASSFQGDGYTF. The CDR3 DNA reads TGCGCCAGCAGTTTCCAGGGGGATGGCTACACCTTC. The chain combines TRBV5-1 with TRBJ1-2; 7 bases are shared with TRBD1. Trimming took 5 bases from V and 6 from J; bases not matched to a gene: 4. This CDR3 is 12 amino acids long. Germline V gives CDR1 SGHRS, CDR2 YFSETQ.

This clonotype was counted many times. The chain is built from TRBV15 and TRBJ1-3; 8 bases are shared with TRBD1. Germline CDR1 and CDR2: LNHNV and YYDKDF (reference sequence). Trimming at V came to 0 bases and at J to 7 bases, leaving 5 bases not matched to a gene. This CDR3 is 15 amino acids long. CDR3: CATSRDPGGQNTIYF. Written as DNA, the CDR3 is TGTGCCACCAGCAGAGACCCAGGGGGCCAGAACACCATATATTTT. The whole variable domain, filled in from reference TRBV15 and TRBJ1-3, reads DAMVIQNPRYQVTQFGKPVTLSCSQTLNHNVMYWYQQKSSQAPKLLFHYYDKDFNNEADTPDNFQSRRPNTSFCFLDIRSPGLGDTAMYLCATSRDPGGQNTIYFGEGSWLTVV.

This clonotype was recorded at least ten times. This chain's CDR3 is CSVGAGNAGGNTIYF. For the CDR3, the DNA is TGCAGCGTGGGGGCAGGGAATGCTGGAGGAAACACCATATATTTT. The rearrangement joins TRBV29-1 to TRBJ1-3, with D possibly matching TRBD1 (6 bases). CDR1 is SQVTM and CDR2 is ANQGSEA in the germline V gene. The V and J ends lost 6 bases and 4 bases respectively, with 19 bases between them. This CDR3 spans 15 amino acids. Variable domain in full (rest from reference TRBV29-1 and TRBJ1-3): SAVISQKPSRDICQRGTSLTIQCQVDSQVTMMFWYRQQPGQSLTLIATANQGSEATYESGFVIDKFPISRPNLTFSTLTVSNMSPEDSSIYLCSVGAGNAGGNTIYFGEGSWLTVV.

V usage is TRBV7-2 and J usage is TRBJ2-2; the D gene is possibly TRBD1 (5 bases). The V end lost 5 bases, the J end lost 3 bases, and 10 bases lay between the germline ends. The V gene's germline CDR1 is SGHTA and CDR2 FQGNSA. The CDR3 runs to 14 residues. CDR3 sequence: CASSPTAYTGELFF. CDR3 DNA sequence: TGTGCCAGCAGCCCGACAGCGTACACCGGGGAGCTGTTTTTT.

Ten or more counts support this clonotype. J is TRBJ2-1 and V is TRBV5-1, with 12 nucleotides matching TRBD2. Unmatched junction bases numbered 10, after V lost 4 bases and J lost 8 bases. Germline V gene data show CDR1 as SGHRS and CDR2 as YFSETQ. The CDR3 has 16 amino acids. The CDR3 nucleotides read TGCGCCAGCAGCGTGACTAGCGGGGGCATGGGGCATGAGCAGTTCTTC. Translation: CASSVTSGGMGHEQFF.

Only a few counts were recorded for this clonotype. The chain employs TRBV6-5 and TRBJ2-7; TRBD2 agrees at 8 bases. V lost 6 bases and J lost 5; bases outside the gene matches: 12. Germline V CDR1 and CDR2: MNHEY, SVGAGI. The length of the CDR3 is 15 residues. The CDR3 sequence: CASSRGGQRGNEQYV. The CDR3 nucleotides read TGTGCCAGCAGCCGGGGGGGGCAGCGCGGCAACGAGCAGTACGTC.

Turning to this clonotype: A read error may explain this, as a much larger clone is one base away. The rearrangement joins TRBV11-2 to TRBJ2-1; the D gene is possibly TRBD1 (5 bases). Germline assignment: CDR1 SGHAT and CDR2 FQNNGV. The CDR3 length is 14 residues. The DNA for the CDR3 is TGTGCCAGCAGCTCCTTGACTGGACATAATGAGCAGATCTTC. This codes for CASSSLTGHNEQIF. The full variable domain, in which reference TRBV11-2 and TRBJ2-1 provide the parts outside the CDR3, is EAGVAQSPRYKIIEKRQSVAFWCNPISGHATLYWYQQILGQGPKLLIQFQNNGVVDDSQLPKDRFSAERLKGVDSTLKIQPAKLEDSAVYLCASSSLTGHNEQIFGPGTRLTVL.

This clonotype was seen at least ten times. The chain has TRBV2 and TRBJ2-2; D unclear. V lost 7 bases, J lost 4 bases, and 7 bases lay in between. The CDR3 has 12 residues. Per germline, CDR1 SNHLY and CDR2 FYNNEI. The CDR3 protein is CASTRGTGELFF. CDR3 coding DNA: TGTGCCAGCACCAGAGGCACCGGGGAGCTGTTTTTT.

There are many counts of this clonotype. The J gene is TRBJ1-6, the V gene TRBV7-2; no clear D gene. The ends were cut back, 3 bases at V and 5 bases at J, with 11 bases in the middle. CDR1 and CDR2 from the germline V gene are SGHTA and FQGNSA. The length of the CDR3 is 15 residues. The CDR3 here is CASSFVWTHNSPLHF. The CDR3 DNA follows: TGTGCCAGCAGCTTTGTTTGGACGCATAATTCACCCCTCCACTTT. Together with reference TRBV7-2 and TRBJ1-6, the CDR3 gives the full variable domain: GAGVSQSPSNKVTEKGKDVELRCDPISGHTALYWYRQSLGQGLEFLIYFQGNSAPDKSGLPSDRFSAERTGGSVSTLTIQRTQQEDSAVYLCASSFVWTHNSPLHFGNGTRLTVT.

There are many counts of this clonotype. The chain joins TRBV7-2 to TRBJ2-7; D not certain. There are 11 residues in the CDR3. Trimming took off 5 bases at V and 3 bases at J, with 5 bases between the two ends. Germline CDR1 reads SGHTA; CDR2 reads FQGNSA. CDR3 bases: TGTGCCAGCAGCCTCCGCTACGAGCAGTACTTC. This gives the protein CASSLRYEQYF.

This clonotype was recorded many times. The CDR3: CASSFGNTDTQYF. As DNA, the CDR3 is TGCGCCAGCAGCTTTGGAAATACAGATACGCAGTATTTT. The genes are TRBV5-1 and TRBJ2-3; D unresolved. Germline V gives CDR1 SGHRS, CDR2 YFSETQ. V was clipped by 2 bases and J by 3 bases, with 7 bases between them. This CDR3 spans 13 amino acids.

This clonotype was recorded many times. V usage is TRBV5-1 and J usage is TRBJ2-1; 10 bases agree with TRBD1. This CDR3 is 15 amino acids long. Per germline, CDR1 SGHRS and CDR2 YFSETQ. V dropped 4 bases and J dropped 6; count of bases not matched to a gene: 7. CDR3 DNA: TGCGCCAGCAGCCAAGGGACAGGGGTTAGCAATGAGCAGTTCTTC. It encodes CASSQGTGVSNEQFF. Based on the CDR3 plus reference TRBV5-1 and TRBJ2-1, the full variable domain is KAGVTQTPRYLIKTRGQQVTLSCSPISGHRSVSWYQQTPGQGLQFLFEYFSETQRNKGNFPGRFSGRQFSNSRSEMNVSTLELGDSALYLCASSQGTGVSNEQFFGPGTRLTVL.

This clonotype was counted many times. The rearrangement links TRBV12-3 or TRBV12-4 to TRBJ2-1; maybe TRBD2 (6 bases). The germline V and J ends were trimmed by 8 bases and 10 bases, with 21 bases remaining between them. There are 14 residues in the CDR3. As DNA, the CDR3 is TGTGCCAGCGGTCGGGCGGGGACTGGGGGAGAGCAGTTCTTC. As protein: CASGRAGTGGEQFF.

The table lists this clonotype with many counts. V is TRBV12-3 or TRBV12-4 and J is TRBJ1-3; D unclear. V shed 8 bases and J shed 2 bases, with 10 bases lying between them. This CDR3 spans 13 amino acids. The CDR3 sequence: CASSRSPGNTIYF. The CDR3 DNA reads TGTGCCAGCTCGAGGAGCCCTGGAAACACCATATATTTT.

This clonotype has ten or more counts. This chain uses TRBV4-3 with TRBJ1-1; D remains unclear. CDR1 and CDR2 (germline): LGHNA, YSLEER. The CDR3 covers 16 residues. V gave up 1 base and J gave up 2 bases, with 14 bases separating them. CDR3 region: CASSQATGYPNTEAFF. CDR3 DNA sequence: TGCGCCAGCAGCCAAGCGACTGGATACCCTAACACTGAAGCTTTCTTT.

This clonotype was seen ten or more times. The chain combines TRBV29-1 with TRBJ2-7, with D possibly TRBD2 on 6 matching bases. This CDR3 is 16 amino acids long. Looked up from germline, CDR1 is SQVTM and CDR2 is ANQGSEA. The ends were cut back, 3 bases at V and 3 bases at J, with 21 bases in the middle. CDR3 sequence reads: CSVEAGVRGRNYEQYF. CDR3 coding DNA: TGCAGCGTTGAGGCCGGGGTCCGAGGGAGGAACTACGAGCAGTACTTC.

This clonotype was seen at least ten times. The CDR3: CASSKFQGFYTDTQYF. The DNA of the CDR3 is TGTGCCAGCAGCAAGTTTCAGGGATTCTACACAGATACGCAGTATTTT. The chain recombines TRBV14 with TRBJ2-3, with D perhaps TRBD1 (5 bases). Between the trimmed V and J ends, which lost 5 bases and 2 bases, there was a span of 17 bases. The germline V gene encodes CDR1 SGHDN and CDR2 FVKESK. The CDR3 has 16 amino acids.

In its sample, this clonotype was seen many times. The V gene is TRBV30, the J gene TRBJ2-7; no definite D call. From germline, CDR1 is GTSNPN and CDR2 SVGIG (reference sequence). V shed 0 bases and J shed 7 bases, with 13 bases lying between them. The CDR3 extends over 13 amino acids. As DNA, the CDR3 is TGTGCCTGGAGTGTCCTCCATCGAGAAGAGCAGTACTTC. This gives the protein CAWSVLHREEQYF. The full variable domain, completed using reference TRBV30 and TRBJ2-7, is SQTIHQWPATLVQPVGSPLSLECTVEGTSNPNLYWYRQAAGRGLQLLFYSVGIGQISSEVPQNLSASRPQDRQFILSSKKLLLSDSGFYLCAWSVLHREEQYFGPGTRLTVT.

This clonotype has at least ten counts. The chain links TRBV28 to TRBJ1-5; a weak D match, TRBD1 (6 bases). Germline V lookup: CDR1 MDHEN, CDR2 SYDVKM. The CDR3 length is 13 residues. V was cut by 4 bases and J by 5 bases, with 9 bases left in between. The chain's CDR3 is CASSWGQHQPQHF. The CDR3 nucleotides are TGTGCCAGCAGTTGGGGGCAGCATCAGCCCCAGCATTTT.

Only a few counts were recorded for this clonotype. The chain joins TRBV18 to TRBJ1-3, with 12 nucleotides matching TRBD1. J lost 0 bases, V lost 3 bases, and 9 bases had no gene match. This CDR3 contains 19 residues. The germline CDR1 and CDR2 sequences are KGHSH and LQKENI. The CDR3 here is CASSPVGTGGPSSGNTIYF. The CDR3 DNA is TGTGCCAGCTCACCGGTCGGGACAGGGGGCCCGAGCTCTGGAAACACCATATATTTT. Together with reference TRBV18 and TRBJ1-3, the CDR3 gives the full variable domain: NAGVMQNPRHLVRRRGQEARLRCSPMKGHSHVYWYRQLPEEGLKFMVYLQKENIIDESGMPKERFSAEFPKEGPSILRIQQVVRGDSAAYFCASSPVGTGGPSSGNTIYFGEGSWLTVV.

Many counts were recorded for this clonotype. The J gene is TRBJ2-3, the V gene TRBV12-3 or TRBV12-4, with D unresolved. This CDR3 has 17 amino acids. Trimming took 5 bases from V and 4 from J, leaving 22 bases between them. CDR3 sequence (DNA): TGTGCCAGCAGTCCAGGTTCCCACTACCGCCCCGCAGATACGCAGTATTTT. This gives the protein CASSPGSHYRPADTQYF.

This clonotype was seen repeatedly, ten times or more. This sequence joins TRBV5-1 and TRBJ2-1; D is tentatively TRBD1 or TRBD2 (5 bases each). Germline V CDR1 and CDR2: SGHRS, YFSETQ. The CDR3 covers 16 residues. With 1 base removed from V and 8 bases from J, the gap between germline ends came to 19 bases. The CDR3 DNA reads TGCGCCAGCAGCTTGTATTCGGACGGGGCTGGGTATGAGCAGTTCTTC. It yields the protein CASSLYSDGAGYEQFF. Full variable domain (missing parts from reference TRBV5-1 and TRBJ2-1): KAGVTQTPRYLIKTRGQQVTLSCSPISGHRSVSWYQQTPGQGLQFLFEYFSETQRNKGNFPGRFSGRQFSNSRSEMNVSTLELGDSALYLCASSLYSDGAGYEQFFGPGTRLTVL.

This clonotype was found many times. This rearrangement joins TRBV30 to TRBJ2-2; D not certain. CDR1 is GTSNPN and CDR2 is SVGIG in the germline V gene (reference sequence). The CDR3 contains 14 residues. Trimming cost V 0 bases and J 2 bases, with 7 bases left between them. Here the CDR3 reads CAWSVSRNTGELFF. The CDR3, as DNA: TGTGCCTGGAGTGTTAGCCGAAACACCGGGGAGCTGTTTTTT.

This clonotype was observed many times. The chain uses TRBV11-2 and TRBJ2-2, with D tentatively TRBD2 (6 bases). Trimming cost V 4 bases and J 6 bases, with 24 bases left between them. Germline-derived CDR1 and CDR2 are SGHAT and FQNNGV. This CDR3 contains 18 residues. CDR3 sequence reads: CASSWGVRTPFNPGELFF. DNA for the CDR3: TGTGCCAGCAGCTGGGGGGTGAGGACACCCTTCAACCCCGGGGAGCTGTTTTTT.

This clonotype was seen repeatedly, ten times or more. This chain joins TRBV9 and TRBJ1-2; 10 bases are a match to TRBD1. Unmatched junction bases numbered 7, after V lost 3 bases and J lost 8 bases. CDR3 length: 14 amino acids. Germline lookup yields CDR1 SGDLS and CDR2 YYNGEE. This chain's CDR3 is CASSGGQGTLGYTF. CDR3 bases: TGTGCCAGCAGCGGGGGACAGGGGACCTTGGGCTACACCTTC.

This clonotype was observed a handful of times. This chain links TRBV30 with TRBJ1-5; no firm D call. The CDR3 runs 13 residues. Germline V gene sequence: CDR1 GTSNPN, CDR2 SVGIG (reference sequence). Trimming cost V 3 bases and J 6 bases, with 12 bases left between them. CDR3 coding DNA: TGTGCCTGGAGCCCGACCCGGGTTCAGCCCCAGCATTTT. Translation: CAWSPTRVQPQHF. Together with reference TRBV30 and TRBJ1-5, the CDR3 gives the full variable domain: SQTIHQWPATLVQPVGSPLSLECTVEGTSNPNLYWYRQAAGRGLQLLFYSVGIGQISSEVPQNLSASRPQDRQFILSSKKLLLSDSGFYLCAWSPTRVQPQHFGDGTRLSIL.

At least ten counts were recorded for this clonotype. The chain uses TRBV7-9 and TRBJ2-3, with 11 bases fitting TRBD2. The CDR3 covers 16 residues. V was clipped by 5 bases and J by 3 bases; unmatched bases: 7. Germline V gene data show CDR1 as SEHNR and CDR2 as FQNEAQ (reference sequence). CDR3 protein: CASSLTGTSGTDTQYF. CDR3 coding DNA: TGTGCCAGCAGCCTGACCGGGACTAGCGGTACAGATACGCAGTATTTT.

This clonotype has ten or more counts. Here the CDR3 reads CASSQFQETQYF. CDR3 in DNA: TGTGCCAGCAGCCAATTCCAAGAGACCCAGTACTTC. The chain carries TRBV2 and TRBJ2-5; D call uncertain. V lost 6 bases to trimming and J lost 1 base, with 6 bases between them. Germline CDR1 reads SNHLY; CDR2 reads FYNNEI. The CDR3 totals 12 residues.